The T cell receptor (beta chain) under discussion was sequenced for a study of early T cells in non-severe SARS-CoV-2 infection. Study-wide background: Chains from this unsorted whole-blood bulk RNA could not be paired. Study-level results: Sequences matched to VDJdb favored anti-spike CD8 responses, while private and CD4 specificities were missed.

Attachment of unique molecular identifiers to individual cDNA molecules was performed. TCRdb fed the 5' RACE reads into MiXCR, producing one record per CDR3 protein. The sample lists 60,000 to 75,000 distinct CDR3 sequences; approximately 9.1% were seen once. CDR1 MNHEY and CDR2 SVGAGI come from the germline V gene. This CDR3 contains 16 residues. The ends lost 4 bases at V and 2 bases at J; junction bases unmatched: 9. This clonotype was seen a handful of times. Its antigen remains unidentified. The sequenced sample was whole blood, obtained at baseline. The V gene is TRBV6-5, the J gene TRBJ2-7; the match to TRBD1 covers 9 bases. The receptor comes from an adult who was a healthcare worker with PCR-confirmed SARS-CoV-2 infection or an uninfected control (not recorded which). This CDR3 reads CASSSPRQGGTYEQYF. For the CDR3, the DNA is TGTGCCAGCAGTTCCCCGAGACAGGGGGGCACCTACGAGCAGTACTTC.